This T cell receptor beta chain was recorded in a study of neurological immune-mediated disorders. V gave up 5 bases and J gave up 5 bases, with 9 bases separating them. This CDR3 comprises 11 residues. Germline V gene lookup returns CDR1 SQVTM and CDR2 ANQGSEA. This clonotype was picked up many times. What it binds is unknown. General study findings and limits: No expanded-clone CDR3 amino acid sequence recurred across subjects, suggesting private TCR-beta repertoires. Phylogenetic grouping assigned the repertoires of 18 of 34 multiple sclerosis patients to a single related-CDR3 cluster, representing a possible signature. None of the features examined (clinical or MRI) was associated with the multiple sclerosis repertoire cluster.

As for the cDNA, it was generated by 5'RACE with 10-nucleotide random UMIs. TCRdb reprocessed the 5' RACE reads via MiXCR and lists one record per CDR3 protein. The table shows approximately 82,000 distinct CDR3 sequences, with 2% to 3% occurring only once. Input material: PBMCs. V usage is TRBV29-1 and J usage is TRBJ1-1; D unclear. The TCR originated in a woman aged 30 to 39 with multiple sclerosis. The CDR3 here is CSVPDETEAFF. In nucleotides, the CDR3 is TGCAGCGTTCCGGACGAGACTGAAGCTTTCTTT. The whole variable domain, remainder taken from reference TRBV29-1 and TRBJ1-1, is SAVISQKPSRDICQRGTSLTIQCQVDSQVTMMFWYRQQPGQSLTLIATANQGSEATYESGFVIDKFPISRPNLTFSTLTVSNMSPEDSSIYLCSVPDETEAFFGQGTRLTVV.